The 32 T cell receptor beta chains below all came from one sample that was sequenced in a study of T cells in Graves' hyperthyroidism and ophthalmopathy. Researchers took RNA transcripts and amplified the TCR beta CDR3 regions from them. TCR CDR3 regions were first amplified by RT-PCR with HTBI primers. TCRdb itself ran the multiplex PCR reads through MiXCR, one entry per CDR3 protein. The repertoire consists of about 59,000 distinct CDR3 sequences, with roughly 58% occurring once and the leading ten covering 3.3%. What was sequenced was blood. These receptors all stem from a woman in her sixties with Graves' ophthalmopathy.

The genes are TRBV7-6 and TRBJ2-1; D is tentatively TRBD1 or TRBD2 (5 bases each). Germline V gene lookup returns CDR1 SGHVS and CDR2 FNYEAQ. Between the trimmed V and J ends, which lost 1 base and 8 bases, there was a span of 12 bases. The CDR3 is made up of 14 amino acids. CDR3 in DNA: TGTGCCAGCAGCTTAGACCGGGACGGGTATGAGCAGTTCTTC. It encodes CASSLDRDGYEQFF.

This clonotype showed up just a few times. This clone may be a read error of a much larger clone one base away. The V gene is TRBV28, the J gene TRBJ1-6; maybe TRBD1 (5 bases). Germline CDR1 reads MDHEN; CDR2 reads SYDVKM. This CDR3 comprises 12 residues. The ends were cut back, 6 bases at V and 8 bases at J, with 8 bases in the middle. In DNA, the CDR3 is TGTGCCAGCAGGGGGCGGGATTCACCCCTCCACTTT. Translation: CASRGRDSPLHF.

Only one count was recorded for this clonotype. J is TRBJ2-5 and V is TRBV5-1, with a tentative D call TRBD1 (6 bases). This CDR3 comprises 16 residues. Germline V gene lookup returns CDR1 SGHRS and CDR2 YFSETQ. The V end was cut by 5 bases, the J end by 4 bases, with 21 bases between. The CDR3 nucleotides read TGCGCCAGCAGTTTTGGACAGACGAGCTTGGGAGAGACCCAGTACTTC. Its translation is CASSFGQTSLGETQYF.

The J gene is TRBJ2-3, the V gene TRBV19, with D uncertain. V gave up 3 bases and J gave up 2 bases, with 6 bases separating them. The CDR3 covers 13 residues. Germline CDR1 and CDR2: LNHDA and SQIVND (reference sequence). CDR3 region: CASSILPTDTQYF. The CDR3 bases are TGTGCCAGTAGTATTCTCCCCACAGATACGCAGTATTTT.

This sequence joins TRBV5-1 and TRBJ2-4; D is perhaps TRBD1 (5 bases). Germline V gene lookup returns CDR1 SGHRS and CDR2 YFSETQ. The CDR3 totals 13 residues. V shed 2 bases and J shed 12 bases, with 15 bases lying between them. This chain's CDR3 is CASSLGAVITQYF. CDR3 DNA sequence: TGCGCCAGCAGCTTAGGGGCCGTCATCACTCAGTACTTC.

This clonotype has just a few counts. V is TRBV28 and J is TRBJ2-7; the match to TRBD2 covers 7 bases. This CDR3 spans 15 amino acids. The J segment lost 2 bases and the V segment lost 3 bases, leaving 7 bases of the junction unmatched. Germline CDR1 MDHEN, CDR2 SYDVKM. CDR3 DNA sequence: TGTGCCAGCAGTTTCTTGCTAGCGGAGGCCTACGAGCAGTACTTC. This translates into CASSFLLAEAYEQYF.

CDR3 loop: CASSRLAGNEQFF. The CDR3 region has the DNA TGTGCCAGCAGTCGACTAGCGGGAAATGAGCAGTTCTTC. This chain connects TRBV7-9 to TRBJ2-1, with TRBD2 matching over 11 bases. The germline V gene encodes CDR1 SEHNR and CDR2 FQNEAQ (reference sequence). Trimming took 6 bases from V and 7 from J; bases not matched to a gene: 2. The CDR3 totals 13 residues. Complete variable domain (other parts from reference TRBV7-9 and TRBJ2-1): DTGVSQNPRHKITKRGQNVTFRCDPISEHNRLYWYRQTLGQGPEFLTYFQNEAQLEKSRLLSDRFSAERPKGSFSTLEIQRTEQGDSAMYLCASSRLAGNEQFFGPGTRLTVL.

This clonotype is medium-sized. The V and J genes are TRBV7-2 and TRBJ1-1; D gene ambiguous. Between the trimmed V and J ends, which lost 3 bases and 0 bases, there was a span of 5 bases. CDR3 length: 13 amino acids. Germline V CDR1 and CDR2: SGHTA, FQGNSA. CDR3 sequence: CASSFAVNTEAFF. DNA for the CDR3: TGTGCCAGCAGCTTTGCGGTGAACACTGAAGCTTTCTTT.

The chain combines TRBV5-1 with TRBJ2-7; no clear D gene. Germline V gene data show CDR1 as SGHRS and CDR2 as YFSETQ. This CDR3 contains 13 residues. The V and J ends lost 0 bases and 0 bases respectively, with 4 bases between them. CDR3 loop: CASSLGFSYEQYF. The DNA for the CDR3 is TGCGCCAGCAGCTTGGGTTTCTCCTACGAGCAGTACTTC.

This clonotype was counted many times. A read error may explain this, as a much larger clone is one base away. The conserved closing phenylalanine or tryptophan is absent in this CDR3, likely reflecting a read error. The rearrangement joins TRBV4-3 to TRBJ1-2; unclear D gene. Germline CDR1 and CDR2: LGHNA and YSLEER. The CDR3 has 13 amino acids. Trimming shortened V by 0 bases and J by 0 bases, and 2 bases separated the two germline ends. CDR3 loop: CASSQDTNYGYTS. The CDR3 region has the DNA TGCGCCAGCAGCCAAGATACTAACTATGGCTACACCTCC.

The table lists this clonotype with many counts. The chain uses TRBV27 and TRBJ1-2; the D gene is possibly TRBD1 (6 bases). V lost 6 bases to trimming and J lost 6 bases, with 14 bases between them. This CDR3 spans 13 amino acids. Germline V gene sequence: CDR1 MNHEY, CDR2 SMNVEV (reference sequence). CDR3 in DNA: TGTGCCAGCAGATCAGGGGCCGGGGATGGCTACACCTTC. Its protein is CASRSGAGDGYTF.

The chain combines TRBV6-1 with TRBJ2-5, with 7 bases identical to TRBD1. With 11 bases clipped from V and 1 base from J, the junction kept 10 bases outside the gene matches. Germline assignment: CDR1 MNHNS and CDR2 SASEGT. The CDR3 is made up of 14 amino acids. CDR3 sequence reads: CAGNIGTVQETQYF. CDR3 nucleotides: TGTGCCGGCAACATTGGGACAGTCCAAGAGACCCAGTACTTC.

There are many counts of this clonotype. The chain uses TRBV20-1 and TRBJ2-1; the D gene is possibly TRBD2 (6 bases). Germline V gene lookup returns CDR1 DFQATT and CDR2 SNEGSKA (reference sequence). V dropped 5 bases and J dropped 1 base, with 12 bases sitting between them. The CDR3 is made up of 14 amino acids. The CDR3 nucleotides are TGCAGTGCTTCGCGGGGAGCTTCCTACAATGAGCAGTTCTTC. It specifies CSASRGASYNEQFF.

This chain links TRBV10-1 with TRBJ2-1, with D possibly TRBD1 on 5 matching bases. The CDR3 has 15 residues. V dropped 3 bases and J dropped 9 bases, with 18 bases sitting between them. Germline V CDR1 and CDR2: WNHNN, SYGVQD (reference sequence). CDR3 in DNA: TGCGCCAGCAGTGACCGGCCAGGGTTGGGCGGTGAGCAGTTCTTC. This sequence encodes CASSDRPGLGGEQFF.

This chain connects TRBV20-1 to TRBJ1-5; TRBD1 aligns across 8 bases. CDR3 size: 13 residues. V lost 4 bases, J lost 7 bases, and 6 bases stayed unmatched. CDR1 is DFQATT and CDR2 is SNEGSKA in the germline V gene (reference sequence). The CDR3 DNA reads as TGCAGTGCTATAACAGGGGGAGGGCAGCCCCAGCATTTT. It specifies CSAITGGGQPQHF.

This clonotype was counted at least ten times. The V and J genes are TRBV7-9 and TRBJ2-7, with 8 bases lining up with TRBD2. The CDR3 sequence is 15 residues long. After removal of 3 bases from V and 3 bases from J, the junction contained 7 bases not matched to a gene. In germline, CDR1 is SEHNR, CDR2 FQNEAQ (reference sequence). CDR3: CASSFRTSRSYEQYF. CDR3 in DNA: TGTGCCAGCAGCTTTAGGACTAGCAGGAGCTACGAGCAGTACTTC.

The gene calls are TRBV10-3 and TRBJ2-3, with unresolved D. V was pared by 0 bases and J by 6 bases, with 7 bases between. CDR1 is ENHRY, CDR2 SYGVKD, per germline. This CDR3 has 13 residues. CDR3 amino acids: CAISESPRDTQYF. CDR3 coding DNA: TGTGCCATCAGTGAGTCCCCCAGGGATACGCAGTATTTT.

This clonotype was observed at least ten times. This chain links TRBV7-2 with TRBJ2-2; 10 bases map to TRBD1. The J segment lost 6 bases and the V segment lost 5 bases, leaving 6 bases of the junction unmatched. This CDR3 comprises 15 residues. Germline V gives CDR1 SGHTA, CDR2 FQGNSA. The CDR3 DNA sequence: TGTGCCAGCAGCCCCGACAGGGGGCGGGCCGGGGAGCTGTTTTTT. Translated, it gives CASSPDRGRAGELFF.

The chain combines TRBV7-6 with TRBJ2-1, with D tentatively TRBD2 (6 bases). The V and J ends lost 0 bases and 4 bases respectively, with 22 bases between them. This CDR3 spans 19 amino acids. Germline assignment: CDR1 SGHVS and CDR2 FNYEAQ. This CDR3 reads CASSLAGDGSGRQYNEQFF. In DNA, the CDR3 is TGTGCCAGCAGCTTAGCGGGGGATGGTAGCGGCCGACAATACAATGAGCAGTTCTTC.

CDR3: CSARDTGHTNTGELFF. The CDR3 DNA sequence: TGCAGTGCTAGAGATACCGGACACACGAACACCGGGGAGCTGTTTTTT. The gene calls are TRBV20-1 and TRBJ2-2; tentatively, D is TRBD1 (5 bases). In germline, CDR1 is DFQATT, CDR2 SNEGSKA (reference sequence). V lost 0 bases, J lost 0 bases, and 11 bases lay in between. The CDR3 runs 16 residues.

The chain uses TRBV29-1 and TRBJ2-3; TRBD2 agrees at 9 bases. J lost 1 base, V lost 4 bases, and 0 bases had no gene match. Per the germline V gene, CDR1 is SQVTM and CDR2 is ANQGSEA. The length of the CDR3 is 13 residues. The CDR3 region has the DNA TGCAGCGTTGGGACTAGCGGCACAGATACGCAGTATTTT. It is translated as CSVGTSGTDTQYF.

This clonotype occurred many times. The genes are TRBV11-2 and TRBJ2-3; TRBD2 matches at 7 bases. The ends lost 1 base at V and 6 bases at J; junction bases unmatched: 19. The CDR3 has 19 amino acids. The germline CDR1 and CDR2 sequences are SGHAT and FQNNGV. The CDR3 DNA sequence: TGTGCCAGCAGCTTAGGGATCAAAGGGGCAGGGATGGGGGGGGATACGCAGTATTTT. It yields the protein CASSLGIKGAGMGGDTQYF.

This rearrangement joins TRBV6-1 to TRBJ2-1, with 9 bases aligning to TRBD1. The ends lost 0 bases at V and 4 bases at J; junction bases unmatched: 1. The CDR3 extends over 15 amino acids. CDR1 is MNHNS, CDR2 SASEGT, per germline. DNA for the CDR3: TGTGCCAGCAGTGAAGCCGGGACAGGGTACAATGAGCAGTTCTTC. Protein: CASSEAGTGYNEQFF.

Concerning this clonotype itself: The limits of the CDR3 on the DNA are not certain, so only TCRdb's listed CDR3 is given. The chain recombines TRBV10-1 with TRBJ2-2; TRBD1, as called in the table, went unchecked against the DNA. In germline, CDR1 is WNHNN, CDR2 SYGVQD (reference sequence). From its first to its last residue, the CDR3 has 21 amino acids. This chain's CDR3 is CASSDGAGANVLTFGAGELFF.

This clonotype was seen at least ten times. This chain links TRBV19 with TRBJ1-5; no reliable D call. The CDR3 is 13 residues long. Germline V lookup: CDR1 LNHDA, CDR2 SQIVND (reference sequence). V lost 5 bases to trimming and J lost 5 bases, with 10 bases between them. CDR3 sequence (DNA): TGTGCCAGTAGTTCGGGTTGGTATCAGCCCCAGCATTTT. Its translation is CASSSGWYQPQHF.

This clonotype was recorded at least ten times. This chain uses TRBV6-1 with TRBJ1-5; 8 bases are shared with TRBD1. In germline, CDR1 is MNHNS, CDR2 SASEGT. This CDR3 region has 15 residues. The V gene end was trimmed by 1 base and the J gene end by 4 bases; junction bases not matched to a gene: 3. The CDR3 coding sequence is TGTGCCAGCAGTGAAGGGACAGGGCGAAATCAGCCCCAGCATTTT. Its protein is CASSEGTGRNQPQHF.

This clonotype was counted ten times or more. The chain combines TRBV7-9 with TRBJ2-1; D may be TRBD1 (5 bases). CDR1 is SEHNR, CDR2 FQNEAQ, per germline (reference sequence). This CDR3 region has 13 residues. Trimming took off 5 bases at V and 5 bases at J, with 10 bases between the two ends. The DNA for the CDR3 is TGTGCCAGCAGCAAAGGACAAGACAATGAGCAGTTCTTC. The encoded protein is CASSKGQDNEQFF.

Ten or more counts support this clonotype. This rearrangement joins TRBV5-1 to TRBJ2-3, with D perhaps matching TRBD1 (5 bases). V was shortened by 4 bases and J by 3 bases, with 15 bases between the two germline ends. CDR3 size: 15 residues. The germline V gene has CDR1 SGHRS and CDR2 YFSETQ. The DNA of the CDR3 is TGCGCCAGCAGCGACGACAGTCGGGTTACAGATACGCAGTATTTT. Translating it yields CASSDDSRVTDTQYF.

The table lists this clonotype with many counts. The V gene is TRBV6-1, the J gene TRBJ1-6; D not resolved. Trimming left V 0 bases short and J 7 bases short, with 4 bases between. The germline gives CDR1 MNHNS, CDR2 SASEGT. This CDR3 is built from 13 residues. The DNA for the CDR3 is TGTGCCAGCAGTGAAGCAGAAAATTCACCCCTCCACTTT. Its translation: CASSEAENSPLHF.

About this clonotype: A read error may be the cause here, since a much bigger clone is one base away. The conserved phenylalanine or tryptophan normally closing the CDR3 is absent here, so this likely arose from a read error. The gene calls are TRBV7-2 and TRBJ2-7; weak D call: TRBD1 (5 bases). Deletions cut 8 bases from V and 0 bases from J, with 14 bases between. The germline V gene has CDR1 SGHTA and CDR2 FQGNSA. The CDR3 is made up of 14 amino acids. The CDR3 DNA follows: TGTGCCAGCTCACCGACAGCGAACTCCTACGAGCAGTACCTC. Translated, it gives CASSPTANSYEQYL.

The CDR3 DNA sequence: TGCAGCGTTGGTGGTGTAGGGGCCAACGTCCTGACTTTC. This gives the protein CSVGGVGANVLTF. This rearrangement joins TRBV29-1 to TRBJ2-6; D is unclear. Trimming removed 4 bases from V and 4 bases from J, with 8 bases in between. Looked up from germline, CDR1 is SQVTM and CDR2 is ANQGSEA. The CDR3 runs to 13 residues.

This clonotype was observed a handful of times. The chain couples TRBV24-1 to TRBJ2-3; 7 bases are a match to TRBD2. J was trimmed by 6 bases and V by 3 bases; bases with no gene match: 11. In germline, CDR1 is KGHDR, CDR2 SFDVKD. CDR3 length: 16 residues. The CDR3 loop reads CATSDPGLVGGDTQYF. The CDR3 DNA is TGTGCCACCAGTGATCCCGGACTAGTGGGAGGGGATACGCAGTATTTT.